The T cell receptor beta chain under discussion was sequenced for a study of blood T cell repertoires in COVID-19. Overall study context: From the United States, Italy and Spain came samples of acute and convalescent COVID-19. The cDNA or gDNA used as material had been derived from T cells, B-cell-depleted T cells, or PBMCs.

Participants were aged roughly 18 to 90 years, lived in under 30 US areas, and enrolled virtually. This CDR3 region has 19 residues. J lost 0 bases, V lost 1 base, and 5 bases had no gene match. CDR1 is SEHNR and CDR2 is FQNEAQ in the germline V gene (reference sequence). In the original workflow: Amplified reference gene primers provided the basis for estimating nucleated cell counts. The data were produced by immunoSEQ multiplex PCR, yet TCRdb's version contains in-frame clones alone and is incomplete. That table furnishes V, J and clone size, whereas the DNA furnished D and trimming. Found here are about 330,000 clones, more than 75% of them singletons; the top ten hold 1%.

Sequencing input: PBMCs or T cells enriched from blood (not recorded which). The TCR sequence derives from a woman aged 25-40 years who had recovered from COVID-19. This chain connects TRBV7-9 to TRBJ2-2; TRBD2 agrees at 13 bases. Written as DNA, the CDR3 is TGTGCCAGCAGCTTAGGACTAGCGGGGGGCAACGCGAACACCGGGGAGCTGTTTTTT. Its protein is CASSLGLAGGNANTGELFF.